This T cell receptor beta chain was sequenced for a study of blood T cell repertoires in COVID-19. Across the whole study: Spain, Italy and the United States supplied samples that represented acute and convalescent COVID-19. T cells, B-cell-depleted T cells, or PBMCs supplied cDNA or gDNA.

This CDR3 has 14 residues. The germline gives CDR1 MNHEY, CDR2 SVGAGI. Trimming took 6 bases from V and 3 from J; bases not matched to a gene: 7. Original processing notes: Amplifying reference gene primers gave estimates of nucleated cell counts. TCRdb's copy holds only in-frame clones and misses some; the assay was immunoSEQ multiplex PCR. V, J and clone size are taken as reported in that table, and D and trimming were inferred from the DNA itself. The table has approximately 210,000 clones, over 80% seen once. The chain has TRBV6-5 and TRBJ1-2; 7 bases match TRBD1. Sequenced: peripheral blood. The receptor was isolated from a human donor in a cohort sampled during active COVID-19. CDR3 region: CASRWRGRDYGYTF. The CDR3 coding sequence is TGTGCCAGCAGATGGAGGGGGCGCGACTATGGCTACACCTTC.